This T cell receptor beta chain was observed in a study of blood T cells in healthy people across ages. Study-wide points: Diversity estimated from one million T cells was considered an underestimate. Per million T cells, TCR beta diversity dropped about linearly as age rose.

Sample-barcoded 5' priming and a J-beta primer mix drove a second PCR of roughly 6 to 12 cycles. A template-switch adaptor that had 12 random nucleotides put a tag on each cDNA molecule. TCRdb analysed the 5' RACE reads with MiXCR anew, one entry per CDR3 protein. The repertoire consists of about 680,000 distinct CDR3 sequences, with about 52% occurring once and the leading ten covering around a third. As to this clonotype: The antigen is unknown.

Germline CDR1 is MNHEY and CDR2 is SVGAGI. V was clipped by 8 bases and J by 6 bases, with 25 bases between them. CDR3 length: 16 amino acids. The genes are TRBV6-5 and TRBJ1-2; the D is unclear. This clonotype was sampled from a woman in her fifties or sixties in good health. Sample: blood. The CDR3 here is CASQSRAHPSGHGYTF. CDR3 in DNA: TGTGCCAGCCAGTCTCGGGCCCACCCCTCGGGCCATGGCTACACCTTC.